The 26 T cell receptor beta chains reported below all come from one sample, sequenced in a study of blood T cell repertoires in COVID-19. Sequencing was performed with immunoSEQ multiplex PCR; in TCRdb, only in-frame clones are kept and a portion is missing. The sample lists just under 20,000 clones, approximately 95% occurring once. Sequencing input: peripheral blood. Every receptor here comes from a woman aged 45-60 years with active COVID-19.

The V and J genes are TRBV28 and TRBJ1-4; 8 bases are a match to TRBD1. The CDR3 is made up of 15 amino acids. V shed 6 bases, J shed 7 bases, and the junction held 10 bases outside the gene matches. The V gene's germline CDR1 is MDHEN and CDR2 SYDVKM. As DNA, the CDR3 is TGTGCCAGCAGGTTCCAGGGGGCGCTGGGTGAAAAACTGTTTTTT. It translates to CASRFQGALGEKLFF.

The chain is built from TRBV5-1 and TRBJ2-1; 14 positions agree with TRBD2. With 4 bases clipped from V and 10 bases from J, the junction kept 7 bases outside the gene matches. The CDR3 extends over 15 amino acids. Germline loops: CDR1 SGHRS, CDR2 YFSETQ. Here the CDR3 reads CASSLTSGRANEQFF. In DNA, the CDR3 is TGCGCCAGCAGCCTGACTAGCGGGAGGGCGAACGAGCAGTTCTTC.

V usage is TRBV18 and J usage is TRBJ1-6; 10 bases map to TRBD1. This CDR3 contains 15 residues. The trim removed 3 bases at V and 8 bases at J, leaving 4 bases unmatched. From germline, CDR1 is KGHSH and CDR2 LQKENI. CDR3 in DNA: TGTGCCAGCTCACCTACCGGGACAGGGGATTCACCCCTCCACTTT. As protein: CASSPTGTGDSPLHF. Looking up the rest from reference TRBV18 and TRBJ1-6 gives the full variable domain: NAGVMQNPRHLVRRRGQEARLRCSPMKGHSHVYWYRQLPEEGLKFMVYLQKENIIDESGMPKERFSAEFPKEGPSILRIQQVVRGDSAAYFCASSPTGTGDSPLHFGNGTRLTVT.

This chain connects TRBV5-4 to TRBJ2-7; no definite D call. The CDR3 contains 14 residues. The germline CDR1 and CDR2 sequences are SGHNT and YYREEE (reference sequence). Trimming took off 0 bases at V and 0 bases at J, with 7 bases between the two ends. The CDR3 DNA sequence: TGTGCCAGCAGCTTGGACCCGAGCTCCTACGAGCAGTACTTC. Residues: CASSLDPSSYEQYF. The entire variable domain, with the rest obtained from reference TRBV5-4 and TRBJ2-7, is as follows: ETGVTQSPTHLIKTRGQQVTLRCSSQSGHNTVSWYQQALGQGPQFIFQYYREEENGRGNFPPRFSGLQFPNYSSELNVNALELDDSALYLCASSLDPSSYEQYFGPGTRLTVT.

DNA of the CDR3: TGTGCCAGCAGTTTAAGGGGGCTGTGGCAAGAGACCCAGTACTTC. The encoded protein is CASSLRGLWQETQYF. The chain has TRBV6-6 and TRBJ2-5; 7 nucleotides match TRBD1. Germline CDR1 reads MNHNY; CDR2 reads SVGAGI (reference sequence). The CDR3 runs 15 residues. With V trimmed by 4 bases and J by 2 bases, 7 bases remained unmatched.

This chain connects TRBV29-1 to TRBJ2-5; D may be TRBD2 (6 bases). V lost 5 bases to trimming and J lost 0 bases, with 10 bases between them. Germline V gene data show CDR1 as SQVTM and CDR2 as ANQGSEA. CDR3 size: 13 residues. The CDR3 DNA reads as TGCAGCGTTAGGAGGGATCACCAAGAGACCCAGTACTTC. As protein: CSVRRDHQETQYF.

The J gene is TRBJ1-6, the V gene TRBV18; 8 bases match TRBD1. The length of the CDR3 is 13 residues. The V segment lost 3 bases and the J segment 9 bases; nucleotides outside the gene matches: 1. The germline CDR1 and CDR2 sequences are KGHSH and LQKENI. CDR3 protein: CASSPDRVSPLHF. DNA of the CDR3: TGTGCCAGCTCACCGGACAGGGTTTCACCCCTCCACTTT.

The chain recombines TRBV19 with TRBJ2-7; 8 nucleotides line up with TRBD2. The germline CDR1 and CDR2 sequences are LNHDA and SQIVND (reference sequence). V lost 1 base to trimming and J lost 3 bases; unmatched junction nucleotides: 5. This CDR3 is 15 amino acids long. The DNA for the CDR3 is TGTGCCAGTAGTATAGGAATGGGGACTAGCTACGAGCAGTACTTC. Amino acid sequence: CASSIGMGTSYEQYF. Combining the CDR3 with reference TRBV19 and TRBJ2-7 gives the whole variable domain DGGITQSPKYLFRKEGQNVTLSCEQNLNHDAMYWYRQDPGQGLRLIYYSQIVNDFQKGDIAEGYSVSREKKESFPLTVTSAQKNPTAFYLCASSIGMGTSYEQYFGPGTRLTVT.

This CDR3 is CASSTGQGADSPLHF. In DNA, the CDR3 is TGTGCCAGCAGCACCGGACAGGGGGCAGATTCACCCCTCCACTTT. The chain combines TRBV3-1 (or the pseudogene TRBV3-2) with TRBJ1-6; 11 positions agree with TRBD1. Trimming removed 5 bases from V and 8 bases from J; junction bases left unmatched: 5. The CDR3 has 15 residues. Looked up from germline, CDR1 is LGHDT and CDR2 is YNNKEL (reference sequence).

V and J are TRBV28 and TRBJ2-7; 10 bases agree with TRBD1. CDR3 size: 15 residues. The junction had 11 bases not matched to a gene; V was cut back by 5 bases and J by 7 bases. Germline V gene data show CDR1 as MDHEN and CDR2 as SYDVKM. CDR3 sequence (DNA): TGTGCCAGCAGTACCCTTCAGGGGACAGGGGAAGAGCAGTACTTC. It is translated as CASSTLQGTGEEQYF.

This clone was counted a single time. The chain employs TRBV6-1 and TRBJ2-5, with TRBD1 matching 10 bases. V gave up 4 bases and J gave up 6 bases; unmatched junction bases: 11. The CDR3 spans 16 residues. The germline CDR1 and CDR2 sequences are MNHNS and SASEGT. The DNA of the CDR3 is TGTGCCAGCAGTGGGGGGATGACAGGGGGCGCAAAGACCCAGTACTTC. Protein: CASSGGMTGGAKTQYF.

The chain recombines TRBV5-1 with TRBJ2-3; TRBD1 is a possible D gene (5 bases). From germline, CDR1 is SGHRS and CDR2 YFSETQ. This CDR3 spans 15 amino acids. Deletions cut 4 bases from V and 1 base from J, with 13 bases between. CDR3 DNA: TGCGCCAGCAGCGCGGACAACCAACGCACAGATACGCAGTATTTT. The encoded protein is CASSADNQRTDTQYF.

The chain joins TRBV9 to TRBJ1-6, with D possibly being TRBD1 (6 bases). Germline-derived CDR1 and CDR2 are SGDLS and YYNGEE. Trimming removed 0 bases at V and 10 bases at J, with 8 bases between. There are 13 residues in the CDR3. The CDR3 nucleotides read TGTGCCAGCAGCGTAGAGGGGGGGTCACCCCTCCACTTT. Its translation: CASSVEGGSPLHF.

The rearrangement joins TRBV4-1 to TRBJ1-5; D is undetermined. The germline CDR1 and CDR2 sequences are MGHRA and YSYEKL. This CDR3 spans 14 amino acids. Trimming cost V 0 bases and J 7 bases, with 10 bases left between them. CDR3 loop: CASSQDESGQPQHF. The CDR3 nucleotides are TGCGCCAGCAGCCAAGACGAGTCGGGGCAGCCCCAGCATTTT.

The V gene is TRBV6-1, the J gene TRBJ2-2, with D possibly being TRBD2 (6 bases). Germline CDR1 MNHNS, CDR2 SASEGT. The CDR3 runs to 16 residues. V lost 4 bases and J 2 bases, leaving 14 bases between the germline ends. CDR3 bases: TGTGCCAGCAGTGCCGTCGCTAGCGATAACACCGGGGAGCTGTTTTTT. Protein sequence: CASSAVASDNTGELFF.

CDR3 bases: TGTGCCAGCAGCGCTGGGGGGGCCTATTCCTACAATGAGCAGTTCTTC. Encoded protein: CASSAGGAYSYNEQFF. The J gene is TRBJ2-1, the V gene TRBV9; tentatively, D is TRBD2 (7 bases). The CDR3 has 16 amino acids. The germline V gene has CDR1 SGDLS and CDR2 YYNGEE. The V gene lost 3 bases and the J gene lost 1 base, with 14 bases spanning the gap.

The chain recombines TRBV25-1 with TRBJ1-6; D not resolved. V lost 4 bases to trimming and J lost 0 bases, with 10 bases between them. This CDR3 has 16 amino acids. Germline assignment: CDR1 MGHDK and CDR2 SYGVNS. Here the CDR3 DNA reads TGTGCCAGCAGTGCCCGAGGGAGCTCCTATAATTCACCCCTCCACTTT. It encodes CASSARGSSYNSPLHF.

The V gene is TRBV11-2, the J gene TRBJ2-5, with 12 bases lining up with TRBD2. V trimming: 1 base; J trimming: 3 bases; junction bases outside the gene matches: 6. The V gene's germline CDR1 is SGHAT and CDR2 FQNNGV. The CDR3 totals 17 residues. CDR3 in amino acids: CASSLGAGLAGKETQYF. The CDR3 region has the DNA TGTGCCAGCAGCTTAGGGGCAGGACTAGCGGGAAAAGAGACCCAGTACTTC. The full variable domain, completed using reference TRBV11-2 and TRBJ2-5, is EAGVAQSPRYKIIEKRQSVAFWCNPISGHATLYWYQQILGQGPKLLIQFQNNGVVDDSQLPKDRFSAERLKGVDSTLKIQPAKLEDSAVYLCASSLGAGLAGKETQYFGPGTRLLVL.

The chain combines TRBV28 with TRBJ1-4; weak D call: TRBD1 (6 bases). V gave up 5 bases and J gave up 7 bases, with 23 bases separating them. The CDR3 totals 17 residues. Germline-derived CDR1 and CDR2 are MDHEN and SYDVKM. Here the CDR3 reads CASSPSITGGLGEKLFF. In nucleotides, the CDR3 is TGTGCCAGCAGTCCTTCCATAACGGGGGGGCTGGGTGAAAAACTGTTTTTT.

The chain joins TRBV7-6 to TRBJ2-3; D uncertain. Trimming pared 1 base from V and 3 bases from J, leaving 11 bases between. Germline V gene lookup returns CDR1 SGHVS and CDR2 FNYEAQ. This CDR3 spans 15 amino acids. The CDR3 protein is CASSLGRTGTDTQYF. CDR3 sequence (DNA): TGTGCCAGCAGCTTAGGGAGAACCGGGACAGATACGCAGTATTTT.

This chain links TRBV13 with TRBJ2-1, with TRBD2 identical over 9 bases. Germline CDR1 and CDR2: PRHDT and FYEKMQ (reference sequence). The CDR3 runs to 17 residues. V trimming: 7 bases; J trimming: 9 bases; junction bases outside the gene matches: 19. CDR3 amino acids: CASIKRGRAGGRAEQFF. The CDR3 DNA follows: TGTGCCAGCATTAAACGGGGTCGAGCGGGAGGACGGGCTGAGCAGTTCTTC.

The chain links TRBV30 to TRBJ2-4; 9 nucleotides match TRBD2. From germline, CDR1 is GTSNPN and CDR2 SVGIG (reference sequence). After removal of 1 base from V and 9 bases from J, the junction contained 13 bases not matched to a gene. CDR3 length: 16 amino acids. The CDR3 DNA reads TGTGCCTGGAGTGGGGGACTAGCTCACACGGGGAGCATTCAGTACTTC. Translation gives CAWSGGLAHTGSIQYF.

J is TRBJ2-1 and V is TRBV7-9, with TRBD2 identical over 10 bases. This CDR3 has 15 amino acids. Germline V lookup: CDR1 SEHNR, CDR2 FQNEAQ (reference sequence). V gave up 5 bases and J gave up 4 bases; unmatched junction bases: 5. The CDR3 DNA reads TGTGCCAGCAGCCCTAGCGGGAGTAGGTACAATGAGCAGTTCTTC. As protein: CASSPSGSRYNEQFF.

The V gene is TRBV25-1, the J gene TRBJ2-1, with D hard to call. The CDR3 runs 12 residues. V was clipped by 3 bases and J by 3 bases, with 3 bases between them. Germline V gene data show CDR1 as MGHDK and CDR2 as SYGVNS. Here the CDR3 DNA reads TGTGCCAGCAGTGACGGCTACAATGAGCAGTTCTTC. This sequence encodes CASSDGYNEQFF.

V gene TRBV5-1 combines with J gene TRBJ1-1, with 8 bases matching TRBD1. Germline-derived CDR1 and CDR2 are SGHRS and YFSETQ. V shed 4 bases, J shed 1 base, and the junction held 3 bases outside the gene matches. The CDR3 totals 14 residues. CDR3 coding DNA: TGCGCCAGCAGCACTACAGGGGGGAACACTGAAGCTTTCTTT. Residues: CASSTTGGNTEAFF.

The chain uses TRBV11-2 and TRBJ2-7; a possible D gene is TRBD1 (6 bases). Germline loops: CDR1 SGHAT, CDR2 FQNNGV. The V end was cut by 5 bases, the J end by 0 bases, with 17 bases between. The CDR3 extends over 16 amino acids. The DNA of the CDR3 is TGTGCCAGCAGCCCGAACTCCGGGACACGCTCCTACGAGCAGTACTTC. Translating it yields CASSPNSGTRSYEQYF.